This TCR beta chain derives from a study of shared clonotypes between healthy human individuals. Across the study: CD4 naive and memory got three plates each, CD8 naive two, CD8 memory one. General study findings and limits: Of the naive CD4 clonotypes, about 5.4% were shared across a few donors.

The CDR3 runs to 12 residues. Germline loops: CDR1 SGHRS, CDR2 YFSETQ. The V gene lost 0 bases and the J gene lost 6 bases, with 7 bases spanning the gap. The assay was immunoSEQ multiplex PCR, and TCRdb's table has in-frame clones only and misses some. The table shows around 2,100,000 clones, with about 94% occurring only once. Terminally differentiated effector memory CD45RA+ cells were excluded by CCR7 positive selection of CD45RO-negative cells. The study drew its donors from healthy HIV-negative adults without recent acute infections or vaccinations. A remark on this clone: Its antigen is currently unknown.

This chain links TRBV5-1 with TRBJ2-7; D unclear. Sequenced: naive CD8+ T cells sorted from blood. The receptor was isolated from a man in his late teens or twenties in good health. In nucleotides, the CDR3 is TGCGCCAGCAGCTTGGCCTCTAGCGAGCAGTACTTC. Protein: CASSLASSEQYF.